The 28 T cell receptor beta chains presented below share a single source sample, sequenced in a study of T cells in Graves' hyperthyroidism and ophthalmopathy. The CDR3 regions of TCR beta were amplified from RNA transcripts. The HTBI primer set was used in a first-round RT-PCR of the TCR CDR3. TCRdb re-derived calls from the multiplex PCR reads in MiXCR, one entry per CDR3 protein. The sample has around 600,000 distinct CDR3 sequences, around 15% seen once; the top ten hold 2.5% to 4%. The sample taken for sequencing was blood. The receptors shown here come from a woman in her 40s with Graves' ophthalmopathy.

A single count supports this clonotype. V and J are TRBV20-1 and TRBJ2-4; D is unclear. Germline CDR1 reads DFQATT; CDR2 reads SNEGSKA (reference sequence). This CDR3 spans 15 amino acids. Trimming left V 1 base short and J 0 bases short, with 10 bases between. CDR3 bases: TGCAGTGCTAGAGGGACCGTTTTAGCCAAAAACATTCAGTACTTC. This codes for CSARGTVLAKNIQYF.

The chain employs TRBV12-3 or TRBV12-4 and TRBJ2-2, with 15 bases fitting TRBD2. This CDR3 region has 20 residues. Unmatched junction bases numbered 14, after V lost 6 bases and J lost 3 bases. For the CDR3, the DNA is TGTGCCAGCAGCACTCCAACGGGACTAGCGGGGGGCCCCCACACCGGGGAGCTGTTTTTT. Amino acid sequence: CASSTPTGLAGGPHTGELFF.

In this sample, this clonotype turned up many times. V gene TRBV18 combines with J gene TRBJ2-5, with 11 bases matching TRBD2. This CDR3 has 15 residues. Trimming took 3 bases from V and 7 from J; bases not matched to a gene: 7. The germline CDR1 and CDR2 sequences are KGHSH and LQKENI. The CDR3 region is CASSPGLAAEGTQYF. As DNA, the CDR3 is TGTGCCAGCTCACCGGGACTAGCGGCCGAAGGGACCCAGTACTTC.

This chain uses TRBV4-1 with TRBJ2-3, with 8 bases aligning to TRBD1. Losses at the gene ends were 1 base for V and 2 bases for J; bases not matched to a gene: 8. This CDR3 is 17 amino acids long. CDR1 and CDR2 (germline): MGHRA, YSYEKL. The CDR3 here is CASSQVEGGQATDTQYF. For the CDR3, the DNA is TGCGCCAGCAGCCAAGTCGAGGGGGGACAGGCCACAGATACGCAGTATTTT.

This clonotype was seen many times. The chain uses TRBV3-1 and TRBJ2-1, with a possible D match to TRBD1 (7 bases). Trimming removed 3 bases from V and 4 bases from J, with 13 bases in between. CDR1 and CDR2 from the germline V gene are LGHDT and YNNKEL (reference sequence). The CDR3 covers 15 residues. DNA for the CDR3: TGTGCCAGCAGCCACTCGGGGGACAGATACAATGAGCAGTTCTTC. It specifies CASSHSGDRYNEQFF.

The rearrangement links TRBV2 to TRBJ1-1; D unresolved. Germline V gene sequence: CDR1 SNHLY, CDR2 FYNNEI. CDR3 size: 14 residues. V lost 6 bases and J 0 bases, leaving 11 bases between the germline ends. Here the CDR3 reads CASRGLEVNTEAFF. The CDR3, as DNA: TGTGCCAGCAGAGGGTTAGAGGTGAACACTGAAGCTTTCTTT.

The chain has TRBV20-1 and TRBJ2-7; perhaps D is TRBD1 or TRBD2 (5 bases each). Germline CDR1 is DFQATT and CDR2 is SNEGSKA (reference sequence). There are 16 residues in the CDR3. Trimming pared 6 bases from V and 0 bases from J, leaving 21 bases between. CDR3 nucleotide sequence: TGCAGTGCCAATAGAATTTGGGACCAGGCCTCCTACGAGCAGTACTTC. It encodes CSANRIWDQASYEQYF.

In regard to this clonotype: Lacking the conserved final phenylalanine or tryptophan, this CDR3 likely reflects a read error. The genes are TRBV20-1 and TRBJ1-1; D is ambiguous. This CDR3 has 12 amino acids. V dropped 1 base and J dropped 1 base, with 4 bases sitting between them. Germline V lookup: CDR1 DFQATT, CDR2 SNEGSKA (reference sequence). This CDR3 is CSARGGNTEAFL. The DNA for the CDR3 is TGCAGTGCTAGAGGGGGGAACACTGAAGCTTTCCTT.

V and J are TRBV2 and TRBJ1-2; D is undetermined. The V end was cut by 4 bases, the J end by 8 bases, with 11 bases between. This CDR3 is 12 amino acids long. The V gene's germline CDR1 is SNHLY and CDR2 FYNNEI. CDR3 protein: CASSGSTWGYTF. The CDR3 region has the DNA TGTGCCAGCAGTGGGAGTACTTGGGGCTACACCTTC.

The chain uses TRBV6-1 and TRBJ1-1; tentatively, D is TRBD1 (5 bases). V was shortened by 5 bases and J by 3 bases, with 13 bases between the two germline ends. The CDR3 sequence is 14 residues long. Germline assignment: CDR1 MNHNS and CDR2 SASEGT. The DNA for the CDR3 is TGTGCCAGCAGTTCCCCGGGAGGGGACACTGAAGCTTTCTTT. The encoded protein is CASSSPGGDTEAFF.

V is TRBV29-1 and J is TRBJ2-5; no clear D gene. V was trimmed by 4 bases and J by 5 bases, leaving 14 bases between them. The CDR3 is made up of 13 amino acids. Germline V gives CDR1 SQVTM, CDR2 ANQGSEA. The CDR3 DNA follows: TGCAGCGTTGCCCCACCGTTGGAGGAGACCCAGTACTTC. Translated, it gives CSVAPPLEETQYF.

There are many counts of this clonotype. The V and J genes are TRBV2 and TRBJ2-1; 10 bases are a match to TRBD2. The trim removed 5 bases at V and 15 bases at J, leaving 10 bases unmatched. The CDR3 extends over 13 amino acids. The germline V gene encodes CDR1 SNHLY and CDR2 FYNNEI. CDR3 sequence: CASSYDWTSGSFF. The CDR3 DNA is TGTGCCAGCAGTTACGACTGGACTAGCGGTTCGTTCTTC.

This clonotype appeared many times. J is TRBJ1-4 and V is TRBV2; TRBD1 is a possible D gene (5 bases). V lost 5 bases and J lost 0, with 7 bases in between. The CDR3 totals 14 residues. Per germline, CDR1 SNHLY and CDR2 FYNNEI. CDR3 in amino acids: CASSPQATNEKLFF. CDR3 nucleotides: TGTGCCAGCAGTCCACAGGCAACTAATGAAAAACTGTTTTTT. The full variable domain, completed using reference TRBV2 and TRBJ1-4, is EPEVTQTPSHQVTQMGQEVILRCVPISNHLYFYWYRQILGQKVEFLVSFYNNEISEKSEIFDDQFSVERPDGSNFTLKIRSTKLEDSAMYFCASSPQATNEKLFFGSGTQLSVL.

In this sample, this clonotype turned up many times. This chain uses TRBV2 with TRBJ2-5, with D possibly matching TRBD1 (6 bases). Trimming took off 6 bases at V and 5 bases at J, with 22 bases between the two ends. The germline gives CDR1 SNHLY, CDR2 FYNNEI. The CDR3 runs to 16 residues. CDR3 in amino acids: CASRRTAGTRWETQYF. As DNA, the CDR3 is TGTGCCAGCAGGCGCACAGCCGGGACACGATGGGAGACCCAGTACTTC.

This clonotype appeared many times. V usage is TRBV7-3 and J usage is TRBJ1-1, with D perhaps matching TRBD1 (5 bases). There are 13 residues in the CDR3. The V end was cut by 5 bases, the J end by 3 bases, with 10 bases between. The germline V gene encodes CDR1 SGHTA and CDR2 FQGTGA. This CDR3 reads CASSPTVDTEAFF. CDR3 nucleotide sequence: TGTGCCAGCAGCCCGACAGTAGACACTGAAGCTTTCTTT.

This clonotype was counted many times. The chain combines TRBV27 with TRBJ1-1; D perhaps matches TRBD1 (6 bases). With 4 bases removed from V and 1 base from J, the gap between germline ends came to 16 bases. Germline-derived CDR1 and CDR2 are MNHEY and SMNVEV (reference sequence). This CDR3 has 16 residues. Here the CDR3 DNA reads TGTGCCAGCAGTTCCACTGGAGGGGGGTGGAACACTGAAGCTTTCTTT. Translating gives CASSSTGGGWNTEAFF.

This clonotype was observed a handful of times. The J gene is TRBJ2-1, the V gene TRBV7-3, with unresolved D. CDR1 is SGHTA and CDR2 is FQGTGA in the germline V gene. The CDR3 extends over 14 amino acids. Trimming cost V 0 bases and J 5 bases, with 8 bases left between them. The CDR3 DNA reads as TGTGCCAGCAGCTTAACCCTCGGTGACAATGAGCAGTTCTTC. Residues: CASSLTLGDNEQFF.

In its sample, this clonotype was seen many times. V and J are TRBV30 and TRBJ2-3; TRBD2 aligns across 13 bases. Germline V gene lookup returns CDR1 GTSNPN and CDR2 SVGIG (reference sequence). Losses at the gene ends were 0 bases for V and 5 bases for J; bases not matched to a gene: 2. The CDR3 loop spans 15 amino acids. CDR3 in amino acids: CAWSVRLAGGDTQYF. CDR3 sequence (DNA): TGTGCCTGGAGTGTAAGACTAGCGGGAGGAGATACGCAGTATTTT. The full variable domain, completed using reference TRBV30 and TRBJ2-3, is SQTIHQWPATLVQPVGSPLSLECTVEGTSNPNLYWYRQAAGRGLQLLFYSVGIGQISSEVPQNLSASRPQDRQFILSSKKLLLSDSGFYLCAWSVRLAGGDTQYFGPGTRLTVL.

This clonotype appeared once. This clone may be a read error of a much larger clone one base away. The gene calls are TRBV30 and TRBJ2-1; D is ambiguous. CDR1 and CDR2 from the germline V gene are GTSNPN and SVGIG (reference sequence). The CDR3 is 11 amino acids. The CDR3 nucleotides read TGTGCCTGGAGGAACTACAATGAGCAGTCCTTC. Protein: CAWRNYNEQSF. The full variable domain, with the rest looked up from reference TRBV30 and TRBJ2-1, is SQTIHQWPATLVQPVGSPLSLECTVEGTSNPNLYWYRQAAGRGLQLLFYSVGIGQISSEVPQNLSASRPQDRQFILSSKKLLLSDSGFYLCAWRNYNEQSFGPGTRLTVL.

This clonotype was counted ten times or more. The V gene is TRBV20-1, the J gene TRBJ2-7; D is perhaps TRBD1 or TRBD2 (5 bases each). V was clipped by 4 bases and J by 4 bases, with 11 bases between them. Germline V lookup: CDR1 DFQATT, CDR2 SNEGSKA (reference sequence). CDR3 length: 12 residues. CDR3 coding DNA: TGCAGTGCTACCTCCGGGGCTTACGAGCAGTACTTC. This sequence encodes CSATSGAYEQYF.

CDR3 sequence reads: CASSALASEYEQYF. The CDR3 DNA reads TGCGCCAGCAGCGCTCTAGCCAGTGAGTACGAGCAGTACTTC. This rearrangement joins TRBV4-1 to TRBJ2-7, with D perhaps matching TRBD2 (5 bases). This CDR3 region has 14 residues. Germline values: CDR1 MGHRA, CDR2 YSYEKL. The V and J ends lost 5 bases and 4 bases respectively, with 15 bases between them.

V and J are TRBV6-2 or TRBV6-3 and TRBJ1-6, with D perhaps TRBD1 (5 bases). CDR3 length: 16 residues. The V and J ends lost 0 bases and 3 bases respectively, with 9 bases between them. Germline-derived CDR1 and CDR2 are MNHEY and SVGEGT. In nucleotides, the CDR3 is TGTGCCAGCAGTTACTCGACGGGACGCTATAATTCACCCCTCCACTTT. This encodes CASSYSTGRYNSPLHF.

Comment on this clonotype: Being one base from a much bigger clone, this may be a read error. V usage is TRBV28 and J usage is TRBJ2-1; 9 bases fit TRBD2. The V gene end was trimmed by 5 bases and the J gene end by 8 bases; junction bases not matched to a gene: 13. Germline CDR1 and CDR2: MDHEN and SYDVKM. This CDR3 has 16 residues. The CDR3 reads CASSDPSGRSVYEQFF. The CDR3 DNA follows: TGTGCCAGCAGTGATCCAAGCGGGAGGTCAGTTTATGAGCAGTTCTTC.

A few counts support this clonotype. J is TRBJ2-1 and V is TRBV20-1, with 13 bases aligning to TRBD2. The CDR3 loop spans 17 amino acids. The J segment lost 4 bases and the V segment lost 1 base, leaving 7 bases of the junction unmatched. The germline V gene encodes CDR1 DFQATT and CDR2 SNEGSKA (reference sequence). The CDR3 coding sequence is TGCAGTGCTAGAGGACTAGCGGGGGGCCGGCAGTACAATGAGCAGTTCTTC. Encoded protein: CSARGLAGGRQYNEQFF.

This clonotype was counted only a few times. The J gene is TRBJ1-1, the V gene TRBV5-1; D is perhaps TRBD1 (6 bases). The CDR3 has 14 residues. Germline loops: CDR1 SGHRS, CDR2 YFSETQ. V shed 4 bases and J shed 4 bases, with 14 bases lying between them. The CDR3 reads CASSRGGGPTEAFF. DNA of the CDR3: TGCGCCAGCAGCCGAGGAGGGGGACCCACTGAAGCTTTCTTT.

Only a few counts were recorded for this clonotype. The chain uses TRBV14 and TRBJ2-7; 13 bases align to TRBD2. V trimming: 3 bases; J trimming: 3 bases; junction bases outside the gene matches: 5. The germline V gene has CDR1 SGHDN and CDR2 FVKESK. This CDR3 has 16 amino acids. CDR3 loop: CASSHGLAGDGYEQYF. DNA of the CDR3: TGTGCCAGCAGCCATGGACTAGCGGGAGATGGCTACGAGCAGTACTTC.

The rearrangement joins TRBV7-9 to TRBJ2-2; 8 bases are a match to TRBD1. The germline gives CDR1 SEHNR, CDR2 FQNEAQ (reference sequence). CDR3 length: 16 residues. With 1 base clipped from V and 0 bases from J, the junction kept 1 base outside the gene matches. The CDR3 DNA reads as TGTGCCAGCAGCTTAGAGGACAGGGCGAACACCGGGGAGCTGTTTTTT. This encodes CASSLEDRANTGELFF.

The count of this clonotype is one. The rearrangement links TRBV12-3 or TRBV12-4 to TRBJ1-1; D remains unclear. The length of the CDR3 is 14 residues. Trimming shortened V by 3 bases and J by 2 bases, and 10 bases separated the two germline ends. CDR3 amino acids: CASSFNNVNTEAFF. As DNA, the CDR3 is TGTGCCAGCAGTTTTAATAACGTAAACACTGAAGCTTTCTTT.